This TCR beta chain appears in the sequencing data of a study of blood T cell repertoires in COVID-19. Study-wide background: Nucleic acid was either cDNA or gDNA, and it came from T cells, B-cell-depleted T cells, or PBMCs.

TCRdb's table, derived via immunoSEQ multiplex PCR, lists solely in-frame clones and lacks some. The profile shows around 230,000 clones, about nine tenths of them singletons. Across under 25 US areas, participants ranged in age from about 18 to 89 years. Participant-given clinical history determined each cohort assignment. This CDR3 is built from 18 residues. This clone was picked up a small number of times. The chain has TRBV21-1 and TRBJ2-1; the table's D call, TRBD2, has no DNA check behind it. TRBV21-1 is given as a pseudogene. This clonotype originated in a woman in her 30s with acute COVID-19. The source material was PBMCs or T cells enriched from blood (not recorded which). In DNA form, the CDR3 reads TGTGCCAGCAGCACCGGGACTAATTTCCCACGTCGTTACAATGAGCAGTTCTTC. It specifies CASSTGTNFPRRYNEQFF.